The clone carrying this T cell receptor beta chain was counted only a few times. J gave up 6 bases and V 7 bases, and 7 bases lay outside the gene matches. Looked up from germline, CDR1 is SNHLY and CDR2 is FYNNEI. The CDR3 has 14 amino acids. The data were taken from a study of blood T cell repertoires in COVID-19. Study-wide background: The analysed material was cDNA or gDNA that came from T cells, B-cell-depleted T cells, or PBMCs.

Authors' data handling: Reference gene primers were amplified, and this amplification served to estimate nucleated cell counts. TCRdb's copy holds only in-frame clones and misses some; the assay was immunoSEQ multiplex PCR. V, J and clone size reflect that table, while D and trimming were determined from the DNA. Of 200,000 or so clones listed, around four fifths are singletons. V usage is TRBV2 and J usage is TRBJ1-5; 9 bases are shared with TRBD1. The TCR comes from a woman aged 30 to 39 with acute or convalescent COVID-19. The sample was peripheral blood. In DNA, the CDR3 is TGTGCCAGCACCGAGGGACAGGGTGGTCAGCCCCAGCATTTT. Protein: CASTEGQGGQPQHF.